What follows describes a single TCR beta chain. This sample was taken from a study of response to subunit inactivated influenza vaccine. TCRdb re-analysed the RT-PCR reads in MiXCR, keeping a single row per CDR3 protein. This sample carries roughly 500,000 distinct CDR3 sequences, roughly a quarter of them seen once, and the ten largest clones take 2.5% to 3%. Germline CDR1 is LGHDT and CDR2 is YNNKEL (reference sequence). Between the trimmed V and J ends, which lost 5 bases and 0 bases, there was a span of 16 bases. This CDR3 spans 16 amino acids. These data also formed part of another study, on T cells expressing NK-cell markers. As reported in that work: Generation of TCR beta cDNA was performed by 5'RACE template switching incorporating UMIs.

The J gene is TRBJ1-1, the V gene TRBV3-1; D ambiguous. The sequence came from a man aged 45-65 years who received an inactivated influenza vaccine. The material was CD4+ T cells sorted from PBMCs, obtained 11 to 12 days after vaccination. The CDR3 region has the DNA TGTGCCAGCAGCGAAGGACCCTACATTATGAACACTGAAGCTTTCTTT. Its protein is CASSEGPYIMNTEAFF.